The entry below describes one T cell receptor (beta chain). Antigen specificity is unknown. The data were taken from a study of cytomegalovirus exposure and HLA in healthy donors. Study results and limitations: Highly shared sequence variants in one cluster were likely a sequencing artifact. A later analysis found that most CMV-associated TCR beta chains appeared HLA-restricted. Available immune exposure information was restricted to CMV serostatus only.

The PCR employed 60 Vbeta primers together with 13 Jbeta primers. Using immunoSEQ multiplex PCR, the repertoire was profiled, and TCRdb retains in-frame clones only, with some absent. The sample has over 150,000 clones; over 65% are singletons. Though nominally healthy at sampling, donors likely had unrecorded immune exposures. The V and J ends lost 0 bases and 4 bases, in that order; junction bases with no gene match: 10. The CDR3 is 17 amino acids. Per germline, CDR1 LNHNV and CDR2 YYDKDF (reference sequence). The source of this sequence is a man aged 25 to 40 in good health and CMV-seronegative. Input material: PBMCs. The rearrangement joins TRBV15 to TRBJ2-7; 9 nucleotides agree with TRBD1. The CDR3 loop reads CATSRDRGTGNLYEQYF. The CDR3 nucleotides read TGTGCCACCAGCAGAGATCGTGGGACAGGGAATTTGTACGAGCAGTACTTC.